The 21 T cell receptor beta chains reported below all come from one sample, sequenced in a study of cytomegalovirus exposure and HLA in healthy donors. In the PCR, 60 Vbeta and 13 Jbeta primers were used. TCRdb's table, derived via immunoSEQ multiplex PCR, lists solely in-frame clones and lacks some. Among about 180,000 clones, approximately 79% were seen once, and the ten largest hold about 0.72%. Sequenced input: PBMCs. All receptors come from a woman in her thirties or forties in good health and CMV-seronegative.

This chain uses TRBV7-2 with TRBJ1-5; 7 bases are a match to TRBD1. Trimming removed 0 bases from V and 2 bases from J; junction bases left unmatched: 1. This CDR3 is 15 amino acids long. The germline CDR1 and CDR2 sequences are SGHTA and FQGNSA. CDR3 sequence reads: CASSLAQGGNQPQHF. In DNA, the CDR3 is TGTGCCAGCAGCTTAGCGCAGGGGGGCAATCAGCCCCAGCATTTT.

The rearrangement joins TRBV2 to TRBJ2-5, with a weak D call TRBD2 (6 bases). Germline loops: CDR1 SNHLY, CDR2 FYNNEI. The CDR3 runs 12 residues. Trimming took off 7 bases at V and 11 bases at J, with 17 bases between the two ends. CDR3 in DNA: TGTGCCAGCACCGGGTCCTCCCGGGAGCAGTACTTC. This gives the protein CASTGSSREQYF.

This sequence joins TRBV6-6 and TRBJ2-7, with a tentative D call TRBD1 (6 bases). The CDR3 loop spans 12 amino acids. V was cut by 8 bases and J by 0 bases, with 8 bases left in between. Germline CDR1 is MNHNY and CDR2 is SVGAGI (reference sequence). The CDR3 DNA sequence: TGTGCCAGCCGGGACATCTCCTACGAGCAGTACTTC. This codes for CASRDISYEQYF.

The CDR3 DNA follows: TGCAGCGTTGGCGGAGGGTCTACCTATGGCTACACCTTC. It codes for CSVGGGSTYGYTF. The V gene is TRBV29-1, the J gene TRBJ1-2; D remains ambiguous. The CDR3 loop spans 13 amino acids. Germline V CDR1 and CDR2: SQVTM, ANQGSEA. Between the trimmed V and J ends, which lost 4 bases and 4 bases, there was a span of 13 bases.

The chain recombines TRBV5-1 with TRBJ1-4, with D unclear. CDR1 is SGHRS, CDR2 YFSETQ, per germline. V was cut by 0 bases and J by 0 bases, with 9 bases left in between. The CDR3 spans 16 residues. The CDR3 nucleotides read TGCGCCAGCAGCTTGGTGCCAGTGGCAACTAATGAAAAACTGTTTTTT. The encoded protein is CASSLVPVATNEKLFF.

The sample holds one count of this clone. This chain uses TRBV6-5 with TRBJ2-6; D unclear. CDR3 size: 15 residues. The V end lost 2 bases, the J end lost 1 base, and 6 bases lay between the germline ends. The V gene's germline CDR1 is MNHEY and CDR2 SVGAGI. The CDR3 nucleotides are TGTGCCAGCAGTTACAAGAGGTCTGGGGCCAACGTCCTGACTTTC. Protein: CASSYKRSGANVLTF.

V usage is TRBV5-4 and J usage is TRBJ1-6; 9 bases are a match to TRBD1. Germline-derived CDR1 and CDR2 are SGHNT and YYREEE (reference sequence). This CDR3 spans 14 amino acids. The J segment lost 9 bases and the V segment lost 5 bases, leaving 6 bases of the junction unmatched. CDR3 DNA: TGTGCCAGCAGACCGGGACAGGGCGGTTCACCCCTCCACTTT. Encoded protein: CASRPGQGGSPLHF.

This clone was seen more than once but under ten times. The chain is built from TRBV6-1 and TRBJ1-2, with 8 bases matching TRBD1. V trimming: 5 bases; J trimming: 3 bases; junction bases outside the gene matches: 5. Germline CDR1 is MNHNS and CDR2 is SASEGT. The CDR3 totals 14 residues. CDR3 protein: CASSTGGQYYGYTF. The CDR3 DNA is TGTGCCAGCAGTACAGGGGGGCAATACTATGGCTACACCTTC.

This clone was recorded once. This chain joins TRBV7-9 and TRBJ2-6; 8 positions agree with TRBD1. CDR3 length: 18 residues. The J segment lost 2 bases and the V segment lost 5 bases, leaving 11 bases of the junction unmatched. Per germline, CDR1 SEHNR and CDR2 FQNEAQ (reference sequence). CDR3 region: CASSPLLRTGPGANVLTF. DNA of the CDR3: TGTGCCAGCAGCCCTCTACTTAGGACAGGGCCTGGGGCCAACGTCCTGACTTTC. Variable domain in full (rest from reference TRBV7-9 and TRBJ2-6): DTGVSQNPRHKITKRGQNVTFRCDPISEHNRLYWYRQTLGQGPEFLTYFQNEAQLEKSRLLSDRFSAERPKGSFSTLEIQRTEQGDSAMYLCASSPLLRTGPGANVLTFGAGSRLTVL.

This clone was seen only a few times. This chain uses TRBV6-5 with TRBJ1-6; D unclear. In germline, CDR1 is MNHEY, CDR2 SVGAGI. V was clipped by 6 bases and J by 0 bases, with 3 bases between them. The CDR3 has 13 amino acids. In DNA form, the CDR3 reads TGTGCCAGCAGGAGCTCCTATAATTCACCCCTCCACTTT. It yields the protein CASRSSYNSPLHF.

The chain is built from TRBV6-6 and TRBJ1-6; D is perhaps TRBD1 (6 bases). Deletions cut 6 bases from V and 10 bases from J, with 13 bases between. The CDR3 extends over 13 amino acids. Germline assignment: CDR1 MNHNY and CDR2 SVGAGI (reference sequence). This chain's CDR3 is CASSSGAESPLHF. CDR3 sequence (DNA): TGTGCCAGCAGCTCAGGGGCGGAGTCACCCCTCCACTTT.

CDR3 DNA: TGTGCCAGCAGTTACGACGGGTACGAGCAGTACTTC. This translates into CASSYDGYEQYF. The chain uses TRBV6-5 and TRBJ2-7; unclear D gene. CDR3 length: 12 residues. Germline V gene sequence: CDR1 MNHEY, CDR2 SVGAGI. The germline V and J ends were trimmed by 2 bases and 4 bases, with 6 bases remaining between them.

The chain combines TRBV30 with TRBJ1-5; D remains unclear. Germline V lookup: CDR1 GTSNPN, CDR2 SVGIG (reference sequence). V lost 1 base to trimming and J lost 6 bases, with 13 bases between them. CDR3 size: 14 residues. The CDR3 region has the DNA TGTGCCTGGAGTGGGAGCTCGCTCGGTCAGCCCCAGCATTTT. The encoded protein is CAWSGSSLGQPQHF.

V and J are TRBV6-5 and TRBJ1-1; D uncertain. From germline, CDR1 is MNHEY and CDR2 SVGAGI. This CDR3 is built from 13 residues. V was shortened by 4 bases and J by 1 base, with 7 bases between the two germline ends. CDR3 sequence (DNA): TGTGCCAGCAGTTGGGCACCGAACACTGAAGCTTTCTTT. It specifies CASSWAPNTEAFF.

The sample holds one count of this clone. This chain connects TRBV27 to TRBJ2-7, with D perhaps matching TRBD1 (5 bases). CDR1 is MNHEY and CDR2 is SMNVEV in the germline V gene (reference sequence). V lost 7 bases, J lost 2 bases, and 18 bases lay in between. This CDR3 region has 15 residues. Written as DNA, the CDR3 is TGTGCCAGCATCCCAAGGCAGGGTGCGACCTACGAGCAGTACTTC. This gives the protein CASIPRQGATYEQYF.

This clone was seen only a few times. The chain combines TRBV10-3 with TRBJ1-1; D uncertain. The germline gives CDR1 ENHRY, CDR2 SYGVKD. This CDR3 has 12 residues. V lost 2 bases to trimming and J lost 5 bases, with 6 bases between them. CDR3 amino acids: CAISELPTEAFF. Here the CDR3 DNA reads TGTGCCATCAGTGAGCTCCCTACTGAAGCTTTCTTT.

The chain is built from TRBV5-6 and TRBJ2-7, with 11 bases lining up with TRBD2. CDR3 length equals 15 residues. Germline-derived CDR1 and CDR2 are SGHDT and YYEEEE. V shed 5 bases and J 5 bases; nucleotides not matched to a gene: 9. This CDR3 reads CASSRLAGSTDEQYF. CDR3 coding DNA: TGTGCCAGCAGTAGACTAGCGGGGTCCACGGACGAGCAGTACTTC.

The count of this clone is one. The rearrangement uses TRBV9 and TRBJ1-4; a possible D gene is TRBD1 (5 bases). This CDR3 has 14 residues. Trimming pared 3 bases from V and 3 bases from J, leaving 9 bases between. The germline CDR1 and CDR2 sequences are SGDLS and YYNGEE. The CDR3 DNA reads TGTGCCAGCAGCGGACGACAGTCTAATGAAAAACTGTTTTTT. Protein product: CASSGRQSNEKLFF.

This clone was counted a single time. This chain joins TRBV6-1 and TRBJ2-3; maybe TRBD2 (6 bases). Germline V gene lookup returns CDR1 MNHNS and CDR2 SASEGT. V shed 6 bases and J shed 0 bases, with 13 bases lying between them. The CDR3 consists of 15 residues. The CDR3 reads CASREEGISTDTQYF. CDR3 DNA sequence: TGTGCCAGCAGGGAGGAGGGGATTAGCACAGATACGCAGTATTTT.

The CDR3, as DNA: TGTGCCAGCAGTTCAACAGGGCCCGGCTATGGCTACACCTTC. This sequence encodes CASSSTGPGYGYTF. The chain employs TRBV7-2 and TRBJ1-2; weak D call: TRBD1 (6 bases). Germline V gene data show CDR1 as SGHTA and CDR2 as FQGNSA. The CDR3 runs 14 residues. Trimming removed 6 bases at V and 4 bases at J, with 15 bases between. Complete variable domain (other parts from reference TRBV7-2 and TRBJ1-2): GAGVSQSPSNKVTEKGKDVELRCDPISGHTALYWYRQSLGQGLEFLIYFQGNSAPDKSGLPSDRFSAERTGGSVSTLTIQRTQQEDSAVYLCASSSTGPGYGYTFGSGTRLTVV.

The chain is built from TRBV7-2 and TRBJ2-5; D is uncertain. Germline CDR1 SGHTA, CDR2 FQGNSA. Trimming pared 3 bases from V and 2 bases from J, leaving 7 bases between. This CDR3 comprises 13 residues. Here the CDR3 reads CASSLGLQETQYF. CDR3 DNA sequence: TGTGCCAGCAGCTTGGGCCTGCAAGAGACCCAGTACTTC.